The 4 T cell receptor beta chains given below trace back to one sample, sequenced in a study of blood T cell repertoires in COVID-19. Here immunoSEQ multiplex PCR was the method, and the copy in TCRdb shows in-frame clones only, minus some. The table includes roughly 220,000 clones, about 86% detected once. The sample consisted of PBMCs or T cells enriched from blood (not recorded which). These receptors originate from a woman aged 40 to 55 with acute COVID-19.

The chain links TRBV30 to TRBJ2-1; 10 bases fit TRBD2. Germline assignment: CDR1 GTSNPN and CDR2 SVGIG (reference sequence). V lost 8 bases to trimming and J lost 0 bases; unmatched junction nucleotides: 7. The CDR3 consists of 15 residues. The CDR3 reads CALSGGQSSYNEQFF. CDR3 in DNA: TGTGCCCTTAGCGGGGGGCAGAGCTCCTACAATGAGCAGTTCTTC.

This chain links TRBV7-9 with TRBJ1-2; 10 nucleotides line up with TRBD1. The CDR3 contains 13 residues. From germline, CDR1 is SEHNR and CDR2 FQNEAQ (reference sequence). V lost 5 bases to trimming and J lost 8 bases; unmatched junction nucleotides: 5. CDR3 in amino acids: CASSGGTGEGYTF. The CDR3 region has the DNA TGTGCCAGCAGCGGAGGGACAGGGGAAGGCTACACCTTC.

This chain uses TRBV5-4 with TRBJ2-1; 12 positions match TRBD2. Trimming at V came to 4 bases and at J to 7 bases, leaving 12 bases not matched to a gene. The CDR3 covers 17 residues. CDR1 and CDR2 (germline): SGHNT, YYREEE (reference sequence). The CDR3 DNA reads TGTGCCAGCAGCCGTCTAGCGGGAGGGCCAGGCGGTAATGAGCAGTTCTTC. Translation gives CASSRLAGGPGGNEQFF. The full variable domain, with the rest looked up from reference TRBV5-4 and TRBJ2-1, is ETGVTQSPTHLIKTRGQQVTLRCSSQSGHNTVSWYQQALGQGPQFIFQYYREEENGRGNFPPRFSGLQFPNYSSELNVNALELDDSALYLCASSRLAGGPGGNEQFFGPGTRLTVL.

The CDR3 reads CASSRTASGDTDTQYF. The CDR3 region has the DNA TGTGCCAGCAGCCGTACCGCTAGCGGGGACACAGATACGCAGTATTTT. This chain connects TRBV28 to TRBJ2-3; 9 bases are shared with TRBD2. Per germline, CDR1 MDHEN and CDR2 SYDVKM. The ends lost 6 bases at V and 2 bases at J; junction bases unmatched: 9. The CDR3 has 16 amino acids.